These 26 T cell receptor beta chains were all obtained from the same sample, sequenced in a study of cytomegalovirus exposure and HLA in healthy donors. Primers: 60 Vbeta forward and 13 Jbeta reverse. The assay was immunoSEQ multiplex PCR, and TCRdb's table has in-frame clones only and misses some. The sample carries some 170,000 clones, over 60% recorded once. The material sequenced was PBMCs. The receptors shown here come from a woman aged 25 to 39 in good health and CMV-seronegative.

The rearrangement joins TRBV4-1 to TRBJ2-2; 9 bases align to TRBD2. Germline V gene data show CDR1 as MGHRA and CDR2 as YSYEKL. With V trimmed by 1 base and J by 9 bases, 15 bases remained unmatched. CDR3 length equals 18 residues. The CDR3 region has the DNA TGCGCCAGCAGCCAAGTCTCCCGTCGGGCGGGGGGGCGAAGGGAGCTGTTTTTT. Protein sequence: CASSQVSRRAGGRRELFF.

This clone was counted between two and nine times. V usage is TRBV4-1 and J usage is TRBJ1-5; no clear D gene. V was trimmed by 0 bases and J by 2 bases, leaving 11 bases between them. The CDR3 sequence is 16 residues long. CDR1 and CDR2 from the germline V gene are MGHRA and YSYEKL. The CDR3, as DNA: TGCGCCAGCAGCCAAGATGGAGGTTGGGGCAATCAGCCCCAGCATTTT. Translated, it gives CASSQDGGWGNQPQHF.

This chain links TRBV7-8 with TRBJ2-7; 10 bases are a match to TRBD1. V lost 5 bases and J lost 0; bases outside the gene matches: 10. Germline V gene data show CDR1 as SGHVS and CDR2 as FQNEAQ. CDR3 length equals 17 residues. CDR3 sequence (DNA): TGTGCCAGCAGCATGTCCCGGGACAGGGGCAGCTCCTACGAGCAGTACTTC. It specifies CASSMSRDRGSSYEQYF. The whole variable domain, remainder taken from reference TRBV7-8 and TRBJ2-7, is GAGVSQSPRYKVAKRGQDVALRCDPISGHVSLFWYQQALGQGPEFLTYFQNEAQLDKSGLPSDRFFAERPEGSVSTLKIQRTQQEDSAVYLCASSMSRDRGSSYEQYFGPGTRLTVT.

This clone showed up just once. The chain recombines TRBV29-1 with TRBJ2-7; TRBD1 is a possible D gene (5 bases). Deletions cut 3 bases from V and 3 bases from J, with 9 bases between. Germline CDR1 and CDR2: SQVTM and ANQGSEA. CDR3 size: 12 residues. CDR3 loop: CSVDMGLYEQYF. CDR3 sequence (DNA): TGCAGCGTTGACATGGGGCTCTACGAGCAGTACTTC.

This chain links TRBV7-8 with TRBJ1-1; TRBD1 might be the D (6 bases). Trimming removed 2 bases from V and 0 bases from J, with 7 bases in between. From germline, CDR1 is SGHVS and CDR2 FQNEAQ. The CDR3 runs to 14 residues. CDR3 amino acids: CASSLQGMNTEAFF. CDR3 nucleotides: TGTGCCAGCAGCTTACAGGGGATGAACACTGAAGCTTTCTTT.

This clone has only a few counts. The rearrangement uses TRBV10-3 and TRBJ2-5; no firm D call. The V end was cut by 0 bases, the J end by 3 bases, with 14 bases between. Germline CDR1 reads ENHRY; CDR2 reads SYGVKD. There are 16 residues in the CDR3. The DNA of the CDR3 is TGTGCCATCAGTGAGTCCGGAAGGAGAGTAGAAGAGACCCAGTACTTC. It codes for CAISESGRRVEETQYF.

The V and J genes are TRBV6-1 and TRBJ1-1, with 7 positions matching TRBD1. The V gene's germline CDR1 is MNHNS and CDR2 SASEGT. This CDR3 comprises 14 residues. The ends lost 4 bases at V and 5 bases at J; junction bases unmatched: 7. CDR3 region: CASSVGQSDTEAFF. The CDR3 region has the DNA TGTGCCAGCAGTGTGGGACAGTCTGATACTGAAGCTTTCTTT.

This clone showed up just a few times. The chain recombines TRBV7-9 with TRBJ1-2, with TRBD1 as a possible D gene (6 bases). The CDR3 contains 15 residues. V was shortened by 6 bases and J by 0 bases, with 14 bases between the two germline ends. In germline, CDR1 is SEHNR, CDR2 FQNEAQ (reference sequence). The CDR3 DNA reads TGTGCCAGCAGTCTGCGGGGGCCTACTAACTATGGCTACACCTTC. The encoded protein is CASSLRGPTNYGYTF.

The chain couples TRBV5-4 to TRBJ2-2, with TRBD1 identical over 7 bases. V trimming: 4 bases; J trimming: 7 bases; junction bases outside the gene matches: 10. This CDR3 is 15 amino acids long. Germline V gives CDR1 SGHNT, CDR2 YYREEE (reference sequence). As DNA, the CDR3 is TGTGCCAGCAGCCAAGAAGGGGGCGTGAACGGGGAGCTGTTTTTT. This gives the protein CASSQEGGVNGELFF.

This chain connects TRBV4-3 to TRBJ1-5; no definite D call. The CDR3 extends over 14 amino acids. Germline loops: CDR1 LGHNA, CDR2 YSLEER. V gave up 4 bases and J gave up 1 base, with 8 bases separating them. The CDR3 loop reads CASSLDTSNQPQHF. The CDR3 DNA sequence: TGCGCCAGCAGCCTCGACACGAGCAATCAGCCCCAGCATTTT.

This chain uses TRBV7-9 with TRBJ2-1; no clear D. The length of the CDR3 is 10 residues. Germline V gene data show CDR1 as SEHNR and CDR2 as FQNEAQ (reference sequence). V was cut by 2 bases and J by 14 bases, with 7 bases left in between. The CDR3 region is CASSLLVEFF. CDR3 DNA sequence: TGTGCCAGCAGCTTACTAGTTGAGTTCTTC.

This clone has just a few counts. The CDR3 DNA is TGTGCCAGCCGATTTCGTGAGGATAACACTGAAGCTTTCTTT. It codes for CASRFREDNTEAFF. J is TRBJ1-1 and V is TRBV11-2; D gene uncertain. The CDR3 totals 14 residues. Per the germline V gene, CDR1 is SGHAT and CDR2 is FQNNGV. V shed 8 bases and J shed 2 bases, with 15 bases lying between them.

The chain couples TRBV7-2 to TRBJ1-1; D gene uncertain. The V gene's germline CDR1 is SGHTA and CDR2 FQGNSA. This CDR3 is 13 amino acids long. Trimming took off 5 bases at V and 0 bases at J, with 7 bases between the two ends. In nucleotides, the CDR3 is TGTGCCAGCAGCCTTAGATTGAACACTGAAGCTTTCTTT. Protein sequence: CASSLRLNTEAFF.

This sequence joins TRBV6-5 and TRBJ2-1; TRBD2 aligns across 7 bases. The CDR3 consists of 15 residues. Germline V gene sequence: CDR1 MNHEY, CDR2 SVGAGI. V trimming: 6 bases; J trimming: 4 bases; junction bases outside the gene matches: 9. The CDR3 here is CASSRTRSAYNEQFF. The CDR3 coding sequence is TGTGCCAGCAGCAGGACTAGATCGGCATACAATGAGCAGTTCTTC.

This clone was seen a few times. CDR3 sequence: CALTLGAGGEQYF. The CDR3, as DNA: TGTGCCTTAACCCTCGGGGCAGGGGGCGAGCAGTACTTC. V gene TRBV30 combines with J gene TRBJ2-7; 7 bases map to TRBD1. Germline CDR1 and CDR2: GTSNPN and SVGIG (reference sequence). The ends lost 7 bases at V and 6 bases at J; junction bases unmatched: 12. The length of the CDR3 is 13 residues.

The CDR3 DNA follows: TGCGCCAGCAGCGCACAGGGGTTCGACACCGGGGAGCTGTTTTTT. Translating it yields CASSAQGFDTGELFF. The chain employs TRBV5-1 and TRBJ2-2; 7 nucleotides match TRBD1. V was pared by 4 bases and J by 3 bases, with 6 bases of the junction left unmatched. Per the germline V gene, CDR1 is SGHRS and CDR2 is YFSETQ. CDR3 length equals 15 residues.

This chain links TRBV4-1 with TRBJ2-1; 13 nucleotides agree with TRBD2. Losses at the gene ends were 0 bases for V and 4 bases for J; bases not matched to a gene: 6. This CDR3 is built from 18 residues. Germline CDR1 is MGHRA and CDR2 is YSYEKL. CDR3 nucleotides: TGCGCCAGCAGCCAAGAACCCGGACTAGCGGGAGTTTACAATGAGCAGTTCTTC. Translating gives CASSQEPGLAGVYNEQFF.

The chain recombines TRBV9 with TRBJ2-3; 13 bases fit TRBD2. The CDR3 covers 15 residues. The germline V gene has CDR1 SGDLS and CDR2 YYNGEE. Losses at the gene ends were 3 bases for V and 10 bases for J; bases not matched to a gene: 8. CDR3 coding DNA: TGTGCCAGCAGCGAGGGACTAGCGGGGACCTGGGCGCAGTATTTT. This codes for CASSEGLAGTWAQYF.

The chain employs TRBV11-2 and TRBJ1-2; a weak D match, TRBD1 (5 bases). The germline V and J ends were trimmed by 4 bases and 2 bases, with 17 bases remaining between them. CDR1 is SGHAT, CDR2 FQNNGV, per germline. The CDR3 covers 16 residues. Written as DNA, the CDR3 is TGTGCCAGCAGCTCACTAGTCGGACGGGGGAACTATGGCTACACCTTC. This sequence encodes CASSSLVGRGNYGYTF.

The chain links TRBV6-5 to TRBJ1-1; D unresolved. The length of the CDR3 is 13 residues. V lost 10 bases to trimming and J lost 4 bases, with 16 bases between them. Germline V gene lookup returns CDR1 MNHEY and CDR2 SVGAGI. The CDR3 loop reads CATRHLTSTEAFF. The CDR3 nucleotides are TGTGCCACCAGACACCTCACCAGCACTGAAGCTTTCTTT.

This clone was observed a few times. The rearrangement uses TRBV7-2 and TRBJ1-1, with no clear D. CDR3 length: 14 amino acids. CDR1 SGHTA and CDR2 FQGNSA come from the germline V gene. V gave up 1 base and J gave up 5 bases, with 11 bases separating them. Here the CDR3 DNA reads TGTGCCAGCAGCTTAGTCGACATTTTAACTGAAGCTTTCTTT. Its protein product is CASSLVDILTEAFF. The full variable domain, rest sourced from reference TRBV7-2 and TRBJ1-1, is GAGVSQSPSNKVTEKGKDVELRCDPISGHTALYWYRQSLGQGLEFLIYFQGNSAPDKSGLPSDRFSAERTGGSVSTLTIQRTQQEDSAVYLCASSLVDILTEAFFGQGTRLTVV.

The V call is TRBV28, the J call TRBJ1-1; D might be TRBD1 (6 bases). The germline V gene has CDR1 MDHEN and CDR2 SYDVKM. The CDR3 totals 16 residues. Trimming took off 3 bases at V and 3 bases at J, with 17 bases between the two ends. CDR3 amino acids: CASSFWGRGGDTEAFF. CDR3 nucleotides: TGTGCCAGCAGTTTTTGGGGGCGAGGGGGGGACACTGAAGCTTTCTTT.

The rearrangement links TRBV7-6 to TRBJ2-5; tentative D call: TRBD2 (6 bases). V was clipped by 6 bases and J by 11 bases, with 19 bases between them. The CDR3 runs 13 residues. Germline assignment: CDR1 SGHVS and CDR2 FNYEAQ. Here the CDR3 DNA reads TGTGCCAGCAGTTCCACAGAGACTAGAGAGCAGTACTTC. Translation gives CASSSTETREQYF.

The V gene is TRBV9, the J gene TRBJ1-1; no reliable D call. Germline assignment: CDR1 SGDLS and CDR2 YYNGEE. The V gene lost 6 bases and the J gene lost 0 bases, with 18 bases spanning the gap. This CDR3 region has 16 residues. As DNA, the CDR3 is TGTGCCAGCACCAAAGACCCCGGAGGTTTGAACACTGAAGCTTTCTTT. Translation: CASTKDPGGLNTEAFF.

This chain connects TRBV2 to TRBJ1-2; possibly TRBD1 for D (5 bases). V was trimmed by 6 bases and J by 4 bases, leaving 18 bases between them. Per the germline V gene, CDR1 is SNHLY and CDR2 is FYNNEI. This CDR3 is 15 amino acids long. The CDR3 DNA is TGTGCCAGCAGCTCTGACAGTGGGTGGATCTATGGCTACACCTTC. It yields the protein CASSSDSGWIYGYTF.

This clone was counted only a few times. The CDR3: CASSLEEGQGVYNEQFF. As DNA, the CDR3 is TGTGCCAGCAGCTTAGAAGAGGGACAGGGGGTCTACAATGAGCAGTTCTTC. This chain connects TRBV7-9 to TRBJ2-1, with 11 bases identical to TRBD1. Germline V lookup: CDR1 SEHNR, CDR2 FQNEAQ (reference sequence). J lost 3 bases, V lost 1 base, and 5 bases had no gene match. The CDR3 is made up of 17 amino acids. Full variable domain (missing parts from reference TRBV7-9 and TRBJ2-1): DTGVSQNPRHKITKRGQNVTFRCDPISEHNRLYWYRQTLGQGPEFLTYFQNEAQLEKSRLLSDRFSAERPKGSFSTLEIQRTEQGDSAMYLCASSLEEGQGVYNEQFFGPGTRLTVL.